The 28 T cell receptor beta chains given below trace back to one sample, sequenced in a study of blood T cell repertoires in COVID-19. Generated by immunoSEQ multiplex PCR, the TCRdb table keeps only in-frame clones and is missing some. In the table there are fewer than 300,000 clones, 81% of which are singletons. Sequenced input: peripheral blood. The receptors were sampled from a woman aged 55-69 years with active or convalescent COVID-19.

The chain employs TRBV5-6 and TRBJ2-2; 8 bases agree with TRBD1. J was trimmed by 3 bases and V by 0 bases; bases with no gene match: 4. CDR3 length: 16 amino acids. CDR1 SGHDT and CDR2 YYEEEE come from the germline V gene. CDR3 bases: TGTGCCAGCAGCTTGGCCGGGACAGGATACACCGGGGAGCTGTTTTTT. This gives the protein CASSLAGTGYTGELFF.

The V and J genes are TRBV28 and TRBJ1-2; 8 bases match TRBD1. V gave up 6 bases and J gave up 2 bases; unmatched junction bases: 8. The CDR3 totals 15 residues. Germline assignment: CDR1 MDHEN and CDR2 SYDVKM. The CDR3 DNA sequence: TGTGCCAGCAGACTCGAGACAGGGGTAAACTATGGCTACACCTTC. Residues: CASRLETGVNYGYTF.

J is TRBJ2-1 and V is TRBV29-1; possibly TRBD1 for D (6 bases). CDR1 is SQVTM, CDR2 ANQGSEA, per germline. V lost 4 bases, J lost 4 bases, and 14 bases lay in between. This CDR3 spans 14 amino acids. The CDR3 spells CSVADRLNYNEQFF. CDR3 in DNA: TGCAGCGTTGCGGACAGATTAAATTACAATGAGCAGTTCTTC.

The CDR3 loop reads CASSQGSGDRSSYGYTF. CDR3 in DNA: TGTGCCAGCAGCCAAGGATCGGGGGACAGGTCCAGCTATGGCTACACCTTC. The chain has TRBV3-1 (or the pseudogene TRBV3-2) and TRBJ1-2; TRBD1 matches 8 bases. V trimming: 1 base; J trimming: 4 bases; junction bases outside the gene matches: 11. CDR3 size: 17 residues. Germline assignment: CDR1 LGHDT and CDR2 YNNKEL (reference sequence).

V and J are TRBV3-1 (or the pseudogene TRBV3-2) and TRBJ1-2; D might be TRBD1 (6 bases). Trimming left V 2 bases short and J 5 bases short, with 18 bases between. The germline V gene encodes CDR1 LGHDT and CDR2 YNNKEL (reference sequence). The CDR3 spans 16 residues. The CDR3 sequence is CASSQRTLGGKYGYTF. DNA for the CDR3: TGTGCCAGCAGCCAACGGACTCTAGGGGGAAAGTATGGCTACACCTTC.

The chain recombines TRBV15 with TRBJ1-4; TRBD1 agrees at 7 bases. CDR3 size: 15 residues. Germline V CDR1 and CDR2: LNHNV, YYDKDF (reference sequence). V shed 3 bases and J 9 bases; nucleotides not matched to a gene: 10. The CDR3 nucleotides are TGTGCCACCAGCAGGGAGACAGGGCTGGCAAAAAAACTGTTTTTT. Its translation is CATSRETGLAKKLFF.

The V call is TRBV18, the J call TRBJ2-3; tentative D call: TRBD1 (6 bases). The CDR3 length is 14 residues. Germline CDR1 KGHSH, CDR2 LQKENI. V lost 3 bases and J 4 bases, leaving 11 bases between the germline ends. This CDR3 reads CASSPGTSADTQYF. As DNA, the CDR3 is TGTGCCAGCTCACCGGGGACATCGGCAGATACGCAGTATTTT.

Only one count was recorded for this clone. The V gene is TRBV5-5, the J gene TRBJ1-1; 7 nucleotides align to TRBD1. Germline V gene lookup returns CDR1 SGHKS and CDR2 YYEKEE (reference sequence). This CDR3 contains 15 residues. The J segment lost 5 bases and the V segment lost 1 base, leaving 8 bases of the junction unmatched. CDR3 nucleotide sequence: TGTGCCAGCAGCTTGTTGGGCAGGGGGAGGACTGAAGCTTTCTTT. It specifies CASSLLGRGRTEAFF.

This clone was counted at least ten times. J is TRBJ2-1 and V is TRBV2; 8 bases fit TRBD2. The CDR3 runs 14 residues. The junction had 9 bases not matched to a gene; V was cut back by 8 bases and J by 6 bases. Germline CDR1 reads SNHLY; CDR2 reads FYNNEI. DNA of the CDR3: TGTGCCAGCCTCGGGGGGGCCTCTATCAATGAGCAGTTCTTC. The encoded protein is CASLGGASINEQFF.

The chain links TRBV19 to TRBJ1-2; TRBD1 matches at 7 bases. CDR1 and CDR2 from the germline V gene are LNHDA and SQIVND (reference sequence). After removal of 3 bases from V and 4 bases from J, the junction contained 5 bases not matched to a gene. This CDR3 has 14 residues. The CDR3 is CASSIPGTAYGYTF. CDR3 nucleotide sequence: TGTGCCAGTAGTATCCCCGGGACAGCCTATGGCTACACCTTC.

V is TRBV27 and J is TRBJ1-2; 7 bases match TRBD1. The ends lost 5 bases at V and 7 bases at J; junction bases unmatched: 7. The V gene's germline CDR1 is MNHEY and CDR2 SMNVEV (reference sequence). This CDR3 is built from 13 residues. CDR3 in DNA: TGTGCCAGCAGTAACATACAGGGGACTGGCTACACCTTC. Protein sequence: CASSNIQGTGYTF.

This sequence joins TRBV4-1 and TRBJ2-7; D might be TRBD2 (6 bases). The CDR3 runs to 14 residues. V was pared by 0 bases and J by 4 bases, with 10 bases between. Per the germline V gene, CDR1 is MGHRA and CDR2 is YSYEKL. The CDR3 DNA sequence: TGCGCCAGCAGCCAAGATCCGGGACTTTACGAGCAGTACTTC. Its translation is CASSQDPGLYEQYF.

The V and J genes are TRBV5-6 and TRBJ1-5; 10 bases fit TRBD1. V lost 3 bases to trimming and J lost 1 base; unmatched junction nucleotides: 1. Looked up from germline, CDR1 is SGHDT and CDR2 is YYEEEE. This CDR3 has 15 residues. The CDR3 protein is CASSWGQGSNQPQHF. In DNA, the CDR3 is TGTGCCAGCAGCTGGGGACAGGGGAGCAATCAGCCCCAGCATTTT.

The rearrangement links TRBV6-5 to TRBJ2-5; possibly TRBD1 for D (7 bases). V lost 2 bases, J lost 1 base, and 11 bases lay in between. The CDR3 sequence is 15 residues long. The germline V gene has CDR1 MNHEY and CDR2 SVGAGI. The CDR3 DNA is TGTGCCAGCAGTTACCGACAGGGAGGCCAAGAGACCCAGTACTTC. Protein sequence: CASSYRQGGQETQYF.

This chain connects TRBV30 to TRBJ1-1; the D is unclear. The CDR3 covers 12 residues. Germline lookup yields CDR1 GTSNPN and CDR2 SVGIG (reference sequence). Between the trimmed V and J ends, which lost 0 bases and 0 bases, there was a span of 2 bases. CDR3 sequence (DNA): TGTGCCTGGAGTGTCTTGAACACTGAAGCTTTCTTT. Translation gives CAWSVLNTEAFF. Full variable domain (outside the CDR3, taken from reference TRBV30 and TRBJ1-1): SQTIHQWPATLVQPVGSPLSLECTVEGTSNPNLYWYRQAAGRGLQLLFYSVGIGQISSEVPQNLSASRPQDRQFILSSKKLLLSDSGFYLCAWSVLNTEAFFGQGTRLTVV.

The genes are TRBV25-1 and TRBJ1-6; tentatively, D is TRBD1 (6 bases). Trimming took off 6 bases at V and 11 bases at J, with 14 bases between the two ends. CDR3 size: 13 residues. Germline CDR1 is MGHDK and CDR2 is SYGVNS. The DNA of the CDR3 is TGTGCCAGCAGCGGTAACGGACAGACACCCCTCCACTTT. Translating gives CASSGNGQTPLHF.

CDR3 sequence: CASSLAVQGSGTEAFF. The CDR3 DNA sequence: TGCGCCAGCAGCTTGGCAGTACAGGGGTCTGGGACTGAAGCTTTCTTT. The chain employs TRBV5-1 and TRBJ1-1, with 7 bases that match TRBD1. Germline CDR1 is SGHRS and CDR2 is YFSETQ. V dropped 0 bases and J dropped 5; count of bases not matched to a gene: 10. This CDR3 region has 16 residues.

This chain connects TRBV10-3 to TRBJ1-4; TRBD1 is a possible D gene (6 bases). Germline V gives CDR1 ENHRY, CDR2 SYGVKD. The CDR3 has 14 residues. Trimming stripped 3 bases from V and 8 bases from J, with 13 bases between. CDR3 region: CAISEPGVREKLFF. The CDR3 region has the DNA TGTGCCATCAGTGAACCAGGGGTGAGAGAAAAACTGTTTTTT.

This clone came up a few times. This sequence joins TRBV5-4 and TRBJ1-6; D may be TRBD1 (5 bases). The V end lost 4 bases, the J end lost 0 bases, and 17 bases lay between the germline ends. Germline V gene lookup returns CDR1 SGHNT and CDR2 YYREEE (reference sequence). This CDR3 spans 18 amino acids. The DNA of the CDR3 is TGTGCCAGCAGCCCGATGGGGGGTCCTAGCTCCTATAATTCACCCCTCCACTTT. Translating gives CASSPMGGPSSYNSPLHF.

This clone was seen a few times. The chain links TRBV5-6 to TRBJ1-2, with TRBD1 as a possible D gene (5 bases). V lost 4 bases, J lost 5 bases, and 12 bases lay in between. Per germline, CDR1 SGHDT and CDR2 YYEEEE. The CDR3 sequence is 13 residues long. CDR3 DNA: TGTGCCAGCAGCATGACACAGGTATATGGCTACACCTTC. Its protein is CASSMTQVYGYTF.

The gene calls are TRBV6-2 or TRBV6-3 and TRBJ2-1, with 8 bases fitting TRBD2. Germline V gives CDR1 MNHEY, CDR2 SVGEGT. The CDR3 is made up of 17 amino acids. V was pared by 2 bases and J by 7 bases, with 13 bases of the junction left unmatched. The CDR3 reads CASSYQTPSGQGNEQFF. The CDR3 bases are TGTGCCAGCAGTTACCAGACACCTAGCGGGCAAGGGAATGAGCAGTTCTTC.

The genes are TRBV4-1 and TRBJ2-7; possible D gene TRBD1, 6 bases. The CDR3 contains 15 residues. V lost 0 bases and J lost 6, with 15 bases in between. The germline V gene encodes CDR1 MGHRA and CDR2 YSYEKL. The CDR3 spells CASSQDDVQGREQYF. The CDR3 DNA sequence: TGCGCCAGCAGCCAAGATGATGTCCAGGGGCGCGAGCAGTACTTC.

This rearrangement joins TRBV11-3 to TRBJ1-1; D is uncertain. This CDR3 has 13 residues. Germline values: CDR1 SGHNT, CDR2 YENEEA. V was cut by 1 base and J by 8 bases, with 11 bases left in between. Here the CDR3 DNA reads TGTGCCAGCAGCTTAGGTACCTTGACAGAAGCTTTCTTT. Translated, it gives CASSLGTLTEAFF.

This chain uses TRBV7-9 with TRBJ1-1; possibly TRBD1 for D (6 bases). V was clipped by 3 bases and J by 5 bases, with 13 bases between them. The CDR3 totals 14 residues. The germline gives CDR1 SEHNR, CDR2 FQNEAQ (reference sequence). DNA of the CDR3: TGTGCCAGCAGCTTGGGGGCCGATGGAACTGAAGCTTTCTTT. Encoded protein: CASSLGADGTEAFF.

The chain carries TRBV19 and TRBJ1-2, with 8 nucleotides matching TRBD1. This CDR3 has 14 residues. The V gene end was trimmed by 0 bases and the J gene end by 8 bases; junction bases not matched to a gene: 5. Germline CDR1 is LNHDA and CDR2 is SQIVND (reference sequence). CDR3 DNA: TGTGCCAGTAGTATAGAGGACAGGGCCGGCGGCTACACCTTC. Translation: CASSIEDRAGGYTF.

The chain links TRBV29-1 to TRBJ2-2; TRBD2 aligns across 9 bases. CDR1 is SQVTM and CDR2 is ANQGSEA in the germline V gene. This CDR3 has 17 amino acids. V dropped 0 bases and J dropped 6; count of bases not matched to a gene: 11. The CDR3 loop is CSVEDRRRGGPPGELFF. Here the CDR3 DNA reads TGCAGCGTTGAAGATCGGCGGCGGGGGGGCCCTCCCGGGGAGCTGTTTTTT.

This chain links TRBV5-1 with TRBJ1-1; D not resolved. This CDR3 spans 14 amino acids. Trimming cost V 0 bases and J 1 base, with 7 bases left between them. Germline loops: CDR1 SGHRS, CDR2 YFSETQ. The CDR3 DNA reads TGCGCCAGCAGCTTGGATGACTGGAACACTGAAGCTTTCTTT. It encodes CASSLDDWNTEAFF. The full variable domain, rest sourced from reference TRBV5-1 and TRBJ1-1, is KAGVTQTPRYLIKTRGQQVTLSCSPISGHRSVSWYQQTPGQGLQFLFEYFSETQRNKGNFPGRFSGRQFSNSRSEMNVSTLELGDSALYLCASSLDDWNTEAFFGQGTRLTVV.

The V and J genes are TRBV12-3 or TRBV12-4 and TRBJ1-4, with no clear D. The V end lost 7 bases, the J end lost 5 bases, and 11 bases lay between the germline ends. The CDR3 contains 13 residues. The CDR3 DNA follows: TGTGCCAGCAAGTTTCCCGGGAATGAAAAACTGTTTTTT. This codes for CASKFPGNEKLFF.